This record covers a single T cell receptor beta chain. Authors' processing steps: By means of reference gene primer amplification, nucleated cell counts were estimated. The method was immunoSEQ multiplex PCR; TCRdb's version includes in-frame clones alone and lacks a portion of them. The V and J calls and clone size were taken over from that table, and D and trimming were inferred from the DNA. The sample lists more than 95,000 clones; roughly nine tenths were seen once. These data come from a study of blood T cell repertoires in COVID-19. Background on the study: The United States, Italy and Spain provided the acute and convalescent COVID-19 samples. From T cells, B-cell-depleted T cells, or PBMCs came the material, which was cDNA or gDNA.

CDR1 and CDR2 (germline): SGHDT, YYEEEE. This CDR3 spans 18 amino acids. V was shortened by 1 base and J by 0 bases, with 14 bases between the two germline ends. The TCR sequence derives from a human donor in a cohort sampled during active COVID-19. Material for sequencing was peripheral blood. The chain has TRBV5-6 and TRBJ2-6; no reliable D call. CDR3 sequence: CASSLYFRTSSGANVLTF. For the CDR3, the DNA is TGTGCCAGCAGCTTGTATTTCAGAACAAGCTCTGGGGCCAACGTCCTGACTTTC.